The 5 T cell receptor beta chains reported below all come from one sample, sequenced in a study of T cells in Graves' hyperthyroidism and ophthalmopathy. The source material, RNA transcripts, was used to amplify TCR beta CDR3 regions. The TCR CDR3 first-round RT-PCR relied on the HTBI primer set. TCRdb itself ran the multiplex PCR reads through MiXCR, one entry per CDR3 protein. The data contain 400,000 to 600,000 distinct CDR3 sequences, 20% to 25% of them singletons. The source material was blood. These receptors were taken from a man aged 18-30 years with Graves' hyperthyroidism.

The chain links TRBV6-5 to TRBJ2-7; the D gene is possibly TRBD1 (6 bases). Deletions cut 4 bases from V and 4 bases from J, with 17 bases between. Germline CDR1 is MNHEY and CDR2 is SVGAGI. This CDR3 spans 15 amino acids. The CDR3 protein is CASSSISTGKYEQYF. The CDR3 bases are TGTGCCAGCAGTTCGATATCGACAGGAAAGTACGAGCAGTACTTC.

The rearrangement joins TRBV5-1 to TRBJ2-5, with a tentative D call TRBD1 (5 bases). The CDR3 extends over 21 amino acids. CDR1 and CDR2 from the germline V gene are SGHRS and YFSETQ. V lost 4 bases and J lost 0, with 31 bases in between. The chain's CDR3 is CASSVTPRAVADHSYQETQYF. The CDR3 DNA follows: TGCGCCAGCAGCGTCACCCCCAGGGCTGTGGCGGACCACTCATACCAAGAGACCCAGTACTTC.

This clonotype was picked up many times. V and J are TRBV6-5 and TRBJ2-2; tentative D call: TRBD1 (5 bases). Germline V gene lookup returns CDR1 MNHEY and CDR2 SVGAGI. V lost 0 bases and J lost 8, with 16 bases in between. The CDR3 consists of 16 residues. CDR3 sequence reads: CASSYSPAGNVGELFF. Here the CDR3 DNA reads TGTGCCAGCAGTTACTCTCCCGCAGGGAATGTGGGGGAGCTGTTTTTT.

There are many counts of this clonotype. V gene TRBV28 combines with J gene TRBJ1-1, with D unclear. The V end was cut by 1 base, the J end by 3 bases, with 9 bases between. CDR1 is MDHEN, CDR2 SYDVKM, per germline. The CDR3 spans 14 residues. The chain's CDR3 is CASSLYAGHTEAFF. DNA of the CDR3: TGTGCCAGCAGTTTATATGCGGGTCACACTGAAGCTTTCTTT. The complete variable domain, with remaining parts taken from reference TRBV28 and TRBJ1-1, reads DVKVTQSSRYLVKRTGEKVFLECVQDMDHENMFWYRQDPGLGLRLIYFSYDVKMKEKGDIPEGYSVSREKKERFSLILESASTNQTSMYLCASSLYAGHTEAFFGQGTRLTVV.

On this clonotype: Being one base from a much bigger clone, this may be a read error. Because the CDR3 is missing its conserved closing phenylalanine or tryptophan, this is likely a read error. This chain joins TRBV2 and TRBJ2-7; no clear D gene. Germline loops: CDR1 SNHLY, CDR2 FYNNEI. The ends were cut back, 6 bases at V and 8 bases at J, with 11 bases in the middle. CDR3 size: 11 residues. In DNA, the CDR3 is TGTGCCAGCAGCTCACAAACCCAGCAGTACTAC. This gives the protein CASSSQTQQYY.